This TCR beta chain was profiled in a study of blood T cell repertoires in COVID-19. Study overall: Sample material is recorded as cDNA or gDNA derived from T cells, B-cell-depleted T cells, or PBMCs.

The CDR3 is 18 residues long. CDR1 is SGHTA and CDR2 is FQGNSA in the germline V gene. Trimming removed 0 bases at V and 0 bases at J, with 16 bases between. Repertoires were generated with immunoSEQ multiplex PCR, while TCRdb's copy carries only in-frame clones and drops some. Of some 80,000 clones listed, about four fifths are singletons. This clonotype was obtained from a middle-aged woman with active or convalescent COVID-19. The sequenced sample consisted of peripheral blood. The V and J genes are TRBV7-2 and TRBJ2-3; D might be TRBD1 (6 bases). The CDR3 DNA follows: TGTGCCAGCAGCTTAGCATTCAGGGGATGGACTAGCACAGATACGCAGTATTTT. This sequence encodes CASSLAFRGWTSTDTQYF.